The rows below give T cell receptor beta chains drawn from one sample of a study of blood T cell repertoires in COVID-19. Using immunoSEQ multiplex PCR, the repertoire was profiled, and TCRdb retains in-frame clones only, with some absent. This sample has over 250,000 clones, with just under 90% found just once. The sample taken for sequencing was peripheral blood. Every receptor here comes from a woman aged 45-65 years with COVID-19, enrolled during active disease. Each CDR3 is given with its conserved first and last residue. A D gene is named only where the DNA matches it firmly. Only part of the rows carry a size: once, few, many, or a class if the clone is expanded.

d_call: TRBD1
j_call: TRBJ2-5
clone_size: -
v_call: TRBV4-1
cdr3_nt: TGCGCCAGCAGCCAAGAGAACAGGGGGCGGGAGACCCAGTACTTC
cdr3_aa: CASSQENRGRETQYF

d_call: TRBD2
j_call: TRBJ2-3
clone_size: -
v_call: TRBV7-9
cdr3_nt: TGTGCCAGCAGCTTTACTAGCGGGAGGGCAGATACGCAGTATTTT
cdr3_aa: CASSFTSGRADTQYF

d_call: -
j_call: TRBJ2-3
clone_size: -
v_call: TRBV5-1
cdr3_nt: TGCGCCAGCACCCGACAGCCTCCAGATACGCAGTATTTT
cdr3_aa: CASTRQPPDTQYF

d_call: -
j_call: TRBJ1-3
clone_size: -
v_call: TRBV6-5
cdr3_nt: TGTGCCAGCAGTTACTCGAAGCGAATCTCTGGAAACACCATATATTTT
cdr3_aa: CASSYSKRISGNTIYF

d_call: TRBD1
j_call: TRBJ1-2
clone_size: -
v_call: TRBV6-5
cdr3_nt: TGTGCCAGCAGTTACGAGACAGGGGACTATGGCTACACCTTC
cdr3_aa: CASSYETGDYGYTF

d_call: -
j_call: TRBJ2-7
clone_size: -
v_call: TRBV11-3
cdr3_nt: TGTGCCAGCAGCCTCCGGGGCTACGAGCAGTACTTC
cdr3_aa: CASSLRGYEQYF

d_call: TRBD1
j_call: TRBJ1-5
clone_size: -
v_call: TRBV18
cdr3_nt: TGTGCCAGCTCACCACCCGGGCAGGGGGCTGGACAGCCCCAGCATTTT
cdr3_aa: CASSPPGQGAGQPQHF

d_call: TRBD1
j_call: TRBJ1-5
clone_size: -
v_call: TRBV6-5
cdr3_nt: TGTGCCAGCAGTAAGTGGACAGGGATAAATCAGCCCCAGCATTTT
cdr3_aa: CASSKWTGINQPQHF

d_call: -
j_call: TRBJ1-2
clone_size: -
v_call: TRBV5-5
cdr3_nt: TGTGCCAGCAGCCCAACGACGGTTGAGGGCTATGGCTACACCTTC
cdr3_aa: CASSPTTVEGYGYTF

d_call: -
j_call: TRBJ2-7
clone_size: once
v_call: TRBV30
cdr3_nt: TGTGCCTGGCGTAGGCGAGGGCTCTATGTGCAGCAGTACTTC
cdr3_aa: CAWRRRGLYVQQYF

d_call: TRBD1
j_call: TRBJ2-5
clone_size: -
v_call: TRBV7-2
cdr3_nt: TGTGCCAGCAGCTCCACGACAGGGCGGCCGGCCCAGTACTTC
cdr3_aa: CASSSTTGRPAQYF

d_call: TRBD1
j_call: TRBJ1-2
clone_size: -
v_call: TRBV7-2
cdr3_nt: TGTGCCAGCAGCTCCGACAGGGACTATGGCTACACCTTC
cdr3_aa: CASSSDRDYGYTF

d_call: -
j_call: TRBJ2-7
clone_size: -
v_call: TRBV5-6
cdr3_nt: TGTGCCAGCAGCTTGGTAACACAGGGAAGGGCCTCCTACGAGCAGTACTTC
cdr3_aa: CASSLVTQGRASYEQYF

d_call: TRBD1
j_call: TRBJ2-4
clone_size: -
v_call: TRBV29-1
cdr3_nt: TGCAGCGTAACCGGGACAGGGGGGAACATTCAGTACTTC
cdr3_aa: CSVTGTGGNIQYF

d_call: TRBD1
j_call: TRBJ2-4
clone_size: -
v_call: TRBV7-2
cdr3_nt: TGTGCCAGCAGCTTAGCAGGGACAGACAAAAACATTCAGTACTTC
cdr3_aa: CASSLAGTDKNIQYF

d_call: TRBD1
j_call: TRBJ1-5
clone_size: -
v_call: TRBV18
cdr3_nt: TGTGCCAGCTCACCTAAAACAGGGGATCAGCCCCAGCATTTT
cdr3_aa: CASSPKTGDQPQHF

d_call: -
j_call: TRBJ1-4
clone_size: -
v_call: TRBV25-1
cdr3_nt: TGTGCCAGCAGTGATAAGGGGAGGACTAATGAAAAACTGTTTTTT
cdr3_aa: CASSDKGRTNEKLFF

d_call: TRBD1
j_call: TRBJ2-7
clone_size: -
v_call: TRBV7-2
cdr3_nt: TGTGTCAGCAGGGACAGGGGCTCCTACGAGCAGTACTTC
cdr3_aa: CVSRDRGSYEQYF

d_call: -
j_call: TRBJ1-1
clone_size: -
v_call: TRBV12-3/TRBV12-4
cdr3_nt: TGTGCCAGCACTACCCGTCGGGGTGAAGCTTTCTTT
cdr3_aa: CASTTRRGEAFF

d_call: -
j_call: TRBJ1-2
clone_size: -
v_call: TRBV7-3
cdr3_nt: TGTGCCAGCAGCTTAGGGGGGGCTTCAAGTGGCTACACCTTC
cdr3_aa: CASSLGGASSGYTF

d_call: -
j_call: TRBJ2-1
clone_size: -
v_call: TRBV3-1/TRBV3-2
cdr3_nt: TGTGCCAGCAGCCAGGAGGACAGAAGGCGGACACCTAGGGCCTACAATGAGCAGTTCTTC
cdr3_aa: CASSQEDRRRTPRAYNEQFF

d_call: -
j_call: TRBJ1-1
clone_size: few
v_call: TRBV5-4
cdr3_nt: TGTGCCAGCAGCTTGGAGCAGGGTAACACTGAAGCTTTCTTT
cdr3_aa: CASSLEQGNTEAFF

d_call: -
j_call: TRBJ2-7
clone_size: -
v_call: TRBV7-6
cdr3_nt: TGTGCCAGCAGCCGAGAGGGAGCTAAGTTCGAAGAGCAGTACTTC
cdr3_aa: CASSREGAKFEEQYF

d_call: -
j_call: TRBJ2-6
clone_size: -
v_call: TRBV11-2
cdr3_nt: TGTGCCAGCAGCTCACAGGGTACTGGGGCCAACGTCCTGACTTTC
cdr3_aa: CASSSQGTGANVLTF

d_call: -
j_call: TRBJ2-1
clone_size: few
v_call: TRBV24-1
cdr3_nt: TGTGCCACCAGTGACTCCGACGGGATCGCTAACAATGAGCAGTTCTTC
cdr3_aa: CATSDSDGIANNEQFF

d_call: -
j_call: TRBJ1-1
clone_size: -
v_call: TRBV29-1
cdr3_nt: TGCAGCGTTGAAGGAAGGGGAGCTTTCTTT
cdr3_aa: CSVEGRGAFF

d_call: -
j_call: TRBJ1-3
clone_size: -
v_call: TRBV7-2
cdr3_nt: TGTGCCAGCAGCTTCGGAGGTTCCGGAAACACCATATATTTT
cdr3_aa: CASSFGGSGNTIYF

d_call: TRBD2
j_call: TRBJ2-1
clone_size: -
v_call: TRBV7-2
cdr3_nt: TGTGCCAGCAGCCCACGACTAGCGGGAGCCTCTGGGGGGAATGAGCAGTTCTTC
cdr3_aa: CASSPRLAGASGGNEQFF

d_call: TRBD2
j_call: TRBJ2-2
clone_size: -
v_call: TRBV3-1/TRBV3-2
cdr3_nt: TGTGCCAGCAGCCAATCCCTGGGACTAGCGGGAGTTAGGACCGGGGAGCTGTTTTTT
cdr3_aa: CASSQSLGLAGVRTGELFF

d_call: TRBD2
j_call: TRBJ2-7
clone_size: -
v_call: TRBV5-3
cdr3_nt: TGTGCCAGAAGCCCTACTAGCGGGAGTCCCTACGAGCAGTACTTC
cdr3_aa: CARSPTSGSPYEQYF

d_call: -
j_call: TRBJ2-5
clone_size: -
v_call: TRBV19
cdr3_nt: TGTGCCAGTACACAACGACAGGGAGGCGAGACCCAGTACTTC
cdr3_aa: CASTQRQGGETQYF

d_call: TRBD2
j_call: TRBJ2-7
clone_size: -
v_call: TRBV11-3
cdr3_nt: TGTGCCAGCAGCCCCGGGAGTGGCGGGAGGCCCTACGAGCAGTACTTC
cdr3_aa: CASSPGSGGRPYEQYF

d_call: TRBD2
j_call: TRBJ2-2
clone_size: -
v_call: TRBV19
cdr3_nt: TGTGCCAGTACCACACCTAGCGGGAGCACCGGGGAGCTGTTTTTT
cdr3_aa: CASTTPSGSTGELFF

d_call: TRBD1
j_call: TRBJ1-1
clone_size: once
v_call: TRBV7-9
cdr3_nt: TGTGCCAGCAGCTTAAGCCCAGGGGGGAACATGAACACTGAAGCTTTCTTT
cdr3_aa: CASSLSPGGNMNTEAFF

d_call: TRBD1
j_call: TRBJ2-7
clone_size: -
v_call: TRBV27
cdr3_nt: TGTGCCAGCAGTAGACAGGGGGCTTACGAGCAGTACTTC
cdr3_aa: CASSRQGAYEQYF

d_call: TRBD2
j_call: TRBJ2-5
clone_size: -
v_call: TRBV5-4
cdr3_nt: TGTGCCAGCAGGTTCGGGAGCGGGGGGGAGGCCCAGTACTTC
cdr3_aa: CASRFGSGGEAQYF

d_call: -
j_call: TRBJ1-5
clone_size: few
v_call: TRBV4-1
cdr3_nt: TGCGCCAGCAGCCAAGATGGGGCTTACCTGGGGAGCAATCAGCCCCAGCATTTT
cdr3_aa: CASSQDGAYLGSNQPQHF

d_call: TRBD2
j_call: TRBJ2-7
clone_size: -
v_call: TRBV27
cdr3_nt: TGTGCCAGCAGTTTTTCGACTAGCGGAACCTCCTACGAGCAGTACTTC
cdr3_aa: CASSFSTSGTSYEQYF

d_call: -
j_call: TRBJ2-7
clone_size: -
v_call: TRBV19
cdr3_nt: TGTGCCAGTGCCAGAGCCGAGGGCTACGAGCAGTACTTC
cdr3_aa: CASARAEGYEQYF

d_call: TRBD2
j_call: TRBJ2-1
clone_size: -
v_call: TRBV5-5
cdr3_nt: TGTGCCAGCAGCTTGGTTTCAGCGGGAGGGACCCACAATGAGCAGTTCTTC
cdr3_aa: CASSLVSAGGTHNEQFF

d_call: TRBD1
j_call: TRBJ1-1
clone_size: -
v_call: TRBV3-1/TRBV3-2
cdr3_nt: TGTGCCAGCAGCCTAAGGGCAGGGGGAGAAACTGAAGCTTTCTTT
cdr3_aa: CASSLRAGGETEAFF

d_call: TRBD1
j_call: TRBJ1-6
clone_size: -
v_call: TRBV18
cdr3_nt: TGTGCCAGCTCATGGGACAGCCTCAATAATTCACCCCTCCACTTT
cdr3_aa: CASSWDSLNNSPLHF

d_call: -
j_call: TRBJ1-4
clone_size: -
v_call: TRBV5-1
cdr3_nt: TGCGCCAGCAGCTTGACAGGCTCCATGACTGAAAAACTGTTTTTT
cdr3_aa: CASSLTGSMTEKLFF

d_call: -
j_call: TRBJ2-3
clone_size: -
v_call: TRBV20-1
cdr3_nt: TGCAGTGCTAGTAGGAGCGCAGATACGCAGTATTTT
cdr3_aa: CSASRSADTQYF

d_call: TRBD2
j_call: TRBJ2-1
clone_size: -
v_call: TRBV6-1
cdr3_nt: TGTGCCAGCAGTGGGGCGGGACTAGCGGGAGGGATCGGTGAGCAGTTCTTC
cdr3_aa: CASSGAGLAGGIGEQFF

d_call: TRBD1
j_call: TRBJ2-7
clone_size: -
v_call: TRBV19
cdr3_nt: TGTGCCAGTAGCCAGACAGGGTTGCGCGAGCAGTACTTC
cdr3_aa: CASSQTGLREQYF

d_call: TRBD1
j_call: TRBJ1-5
clone_size: -
v_call: TRBV9
cdr3_nt: TGTGCCAGCAGCGTAAATCATCCGGGACAGGGGCGCTATAGCAATCAGCCCCAGCATTTT
cdr3_aa: CASSVNHPGQGRYSNQPQHF

d_call: -
j_call: TRBJ1-2
clone_size: -
v_call: TRBV5-1
cdr3_nt: TGCGCCAGCAGCCTTAATCCCTTGAGCTATGGCTACACCTTC
cdr3_aa: CASSLNPLSYGYTF

d_call: -
j_call: TRBJ2-3
clone_size: -
v_call: TRBV5-4
cdr3_nt: TGTGCCAGCAGCCCCGGACTAACCACAGATACGCAGTATTTT
cdr3_aa: CASSPGLTTDTQYF

d_call: -
j_call: TRBJ2-7
clone_size: -
v_call: TRBV29-1
cdr3_nt: TGCAGCGATGACCCTGGACTCCGGTACGAGCAGTACTTC
cdr3_aa: CSDDPGLRYEQYF

d_call: -
j_call: TRBJ2-1
clone_size: -
v_call: TRBV5-1
cdr3_nt: TGCGCCAGCAGCTTGCCCGTGGCAGGGTACAATGAGCAGTTCTTC
cdr3_aa: CASSLPVAGYNEQFF

d_call: -
j_call: TRBJ1-3
clone_size: -
v_call: TRBV7-6
cdr3_nt: TGTGCCAGCAGCTTGGGGGCATCATTTGGTAACTCTGGAAACACCATATATTTT
cdr3_aa: CASSLGASFGNSGNTIYF

d_call: -
j_call: TRBJ1-3
clone_size: -
v_call: TRBV19
cdr3_nt: TGTGCCAGTTGGAACAGGGTGGGTGGAAACACCATATATTTT
cdr3_aa: CASWNRVGGNTIYF

d_call: TRBD2
j_call: TRBJ2-3
clone_size: -
v_call: TRBV10-3
cdr3_nt: TGTGCCATCAGTGAGTCCCCCTCGACTAGCGGGAGGGGTAGCACAGATACGCAGTATTTT
cdr3_aa: CAISESPSTSGRGSTDTQYF

d_call: -
j_call: TRBJ2-7
clone_size: -
v_call: TRBV6-2/TRBV6-3
cdr3_nt: TGTGCCAGCAGTTATTCGACTGGCTACGAGCAGTACTTC
cdr3_aa: CASSYSTGYEQYF

d_call: -
j_call: TRBJ2-5
clone_size: few
v_call: TRBV5-1
cdr3_nt: TGCGCCAGCAGCTTGGTGGCCCCCTCGGCGGGAAAAAAAGAGACCCAGTACTTC
cdr3_aa: CASSLVAPSAGKKETQYF

d_call: -
j_call: TRBJ2-7
clone_size: -
v_call: TRBV7-2
cdr3_nt: TGTGCCAGCAGCCCTCGTCCGGGGTCCTACGAGCAGTACTTC
cdr3_aa: CASSPRPGSYEQYF